This T cell receptor beta chain was sequenced in a study of post-analysis software for immune sequencing data. At the level of the study: The disease courses covered relapsing-remitting, secondary progressive and progressive-relapsing multiple sclerosis. General observations from the study: Patients showed TRBV5-6, TRBV5-1 and TRBV20-1 among 4 or 5 TRBV segments more frequent than in controls.

Unique-molecular-identifier-tagged TCR beta cDNA libraries were used. Starting from around 0.96 to 9.9 million T cells, the study yielded roughly 0.5 million cDNA molecules. TCRdb ran MiXCR on the PCR reads and lists one entry per CDR3 protein. The table includes fewer than 550,000 distinct CDR3 sequences, 34% detected once. Germline-derived CDR1 and CDR2 are SGHVS and FQNEAQ. The CDR3 sequence runs 11 residues, both termini included. Concerning this clonotype: Its antigen remains unknown. The conserved phenylalanine or tryptophan is not found at the CDR3 terminus, so this likely reflects a read error. The DNA is left out, because the CDR3 cannot be placed on it with certainty; the CDR3 is given as TCRdb lists it.

The material sequenced was blood. The chain is built from TRBV7-8 and TRBJ2-5. The TCR was taken from a girl between 2 and 17 years old with multiple sclerosis. CDR3 protein: CASRPPIQAVL.